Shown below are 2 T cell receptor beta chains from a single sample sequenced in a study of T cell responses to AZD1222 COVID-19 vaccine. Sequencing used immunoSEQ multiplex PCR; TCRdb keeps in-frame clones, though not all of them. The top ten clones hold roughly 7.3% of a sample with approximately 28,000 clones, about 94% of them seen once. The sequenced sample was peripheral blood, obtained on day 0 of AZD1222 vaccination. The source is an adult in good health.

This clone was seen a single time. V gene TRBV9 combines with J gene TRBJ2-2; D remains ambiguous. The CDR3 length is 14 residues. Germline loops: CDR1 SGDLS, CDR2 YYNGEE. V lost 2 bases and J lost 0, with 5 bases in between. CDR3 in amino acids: CASSVVPNTGELFF. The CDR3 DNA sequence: TGTGCCAGCAGCGTGGTACCGAACACCGGGGAGCTGTTTTTT.

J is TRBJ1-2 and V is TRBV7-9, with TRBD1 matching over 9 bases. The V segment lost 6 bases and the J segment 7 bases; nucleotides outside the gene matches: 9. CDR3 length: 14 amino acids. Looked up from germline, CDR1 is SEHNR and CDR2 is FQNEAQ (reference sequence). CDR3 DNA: TGTGCCAGCAGTCCGGGGACAGGGTCGGTTGGCTACACCTTC. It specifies CASSPGTGSVGYTF.